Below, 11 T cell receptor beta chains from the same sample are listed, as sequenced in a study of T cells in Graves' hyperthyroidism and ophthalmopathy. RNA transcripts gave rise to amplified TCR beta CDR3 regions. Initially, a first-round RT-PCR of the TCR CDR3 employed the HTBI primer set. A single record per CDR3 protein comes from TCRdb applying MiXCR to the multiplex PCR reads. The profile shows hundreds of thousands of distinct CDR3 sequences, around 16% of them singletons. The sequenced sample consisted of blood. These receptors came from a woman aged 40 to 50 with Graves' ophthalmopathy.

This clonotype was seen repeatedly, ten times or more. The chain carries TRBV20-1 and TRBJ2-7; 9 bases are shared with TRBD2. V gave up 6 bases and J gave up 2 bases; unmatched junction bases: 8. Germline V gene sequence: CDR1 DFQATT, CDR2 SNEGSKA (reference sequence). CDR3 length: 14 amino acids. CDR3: CSAVSSGVAYEQYF. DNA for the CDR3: TGCAGTGCCGTCTCTAGCGGGGTAGCCTACGAGCAGTACTTC.

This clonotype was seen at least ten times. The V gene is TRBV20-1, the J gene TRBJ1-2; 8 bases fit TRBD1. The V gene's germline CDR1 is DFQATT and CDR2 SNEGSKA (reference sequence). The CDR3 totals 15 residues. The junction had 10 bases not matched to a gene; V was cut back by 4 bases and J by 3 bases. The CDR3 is CSATKTGDIDYGYTF. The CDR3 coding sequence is TGCAGTGCTACCAAGACAGGGGACATAGACTATGGCTACACCTTC.

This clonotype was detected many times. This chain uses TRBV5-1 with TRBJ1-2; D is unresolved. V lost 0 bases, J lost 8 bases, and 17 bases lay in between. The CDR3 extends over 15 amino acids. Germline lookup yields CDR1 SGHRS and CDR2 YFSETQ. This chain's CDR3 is CASSLELGSNFGYTF. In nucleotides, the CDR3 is TGCGCCAGCAGCTTGGAACTGGGGTCGAACTTCGGCTACACCTTC.

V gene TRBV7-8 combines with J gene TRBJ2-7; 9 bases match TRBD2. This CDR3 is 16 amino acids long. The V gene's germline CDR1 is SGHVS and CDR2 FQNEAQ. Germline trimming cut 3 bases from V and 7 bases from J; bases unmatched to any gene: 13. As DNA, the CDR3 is TGTGCCAGCAGCTTGGCCGTTAGCGGGGGCAGTGGTGAGCAGTACTTC. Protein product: CASSLAVSGGSGEQYF.

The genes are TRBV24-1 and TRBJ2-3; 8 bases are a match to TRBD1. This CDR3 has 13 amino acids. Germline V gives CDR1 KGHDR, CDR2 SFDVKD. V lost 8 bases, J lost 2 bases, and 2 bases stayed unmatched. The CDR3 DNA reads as TGTGCCACCATGACAGGGGTCACAGATACGCAGTATTTT. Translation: CATMTGVTDTQYF.

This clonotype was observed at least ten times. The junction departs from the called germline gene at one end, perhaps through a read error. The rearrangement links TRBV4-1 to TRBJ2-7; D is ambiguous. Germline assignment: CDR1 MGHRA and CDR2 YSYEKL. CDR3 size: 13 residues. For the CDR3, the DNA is TGTGCCAGCAGCCAAGATCGCGGATACGAGCAGTACTTC. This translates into CASSQDRGYEQYF.

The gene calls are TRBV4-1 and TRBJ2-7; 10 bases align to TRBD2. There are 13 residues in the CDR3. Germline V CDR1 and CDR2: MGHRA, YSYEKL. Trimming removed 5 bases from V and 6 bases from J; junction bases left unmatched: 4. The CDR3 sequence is CASSSGLAFEQYF. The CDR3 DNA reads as TGCGCCAGCAGCTCGGGACTAGCGTTCGAGCAGTACTTC.

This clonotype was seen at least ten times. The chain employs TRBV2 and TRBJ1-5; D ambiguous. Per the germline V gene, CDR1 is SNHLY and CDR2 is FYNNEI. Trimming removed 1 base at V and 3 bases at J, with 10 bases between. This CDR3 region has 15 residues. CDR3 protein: CASSEGTTHNQPQHF. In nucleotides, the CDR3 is TGTGCCAGCAGTGAAGGAACGACCCACAATCAGCCCCAGCATTTT.

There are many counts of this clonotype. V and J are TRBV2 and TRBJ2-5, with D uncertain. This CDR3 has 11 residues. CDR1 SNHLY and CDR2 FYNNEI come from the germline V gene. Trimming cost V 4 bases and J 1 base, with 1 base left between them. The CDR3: CASSVQETQYF. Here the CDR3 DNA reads TGTGCCAGCAGTGTCCAAGAGACCCAGTACTTC. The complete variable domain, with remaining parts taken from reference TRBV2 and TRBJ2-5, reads EPEVTQTPSHQVTQMGQEVILRCVPISNHLYFYWYRQILGQKVEFLVSFYNNEISEKSEIFDDQFSVERPDGSNFTLKIRSTKLEDSAMYFCASSVQETQYFGPGTRLLVL.

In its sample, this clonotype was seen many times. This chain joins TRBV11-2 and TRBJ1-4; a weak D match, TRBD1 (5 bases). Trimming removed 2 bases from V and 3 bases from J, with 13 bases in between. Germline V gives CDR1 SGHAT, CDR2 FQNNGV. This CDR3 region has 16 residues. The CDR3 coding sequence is TGTGCCAGCAGCTTATACCTTACAGGATCTAATGAAAAACTGTTTTTT. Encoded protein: CASSLYLTGSNEKLFF.

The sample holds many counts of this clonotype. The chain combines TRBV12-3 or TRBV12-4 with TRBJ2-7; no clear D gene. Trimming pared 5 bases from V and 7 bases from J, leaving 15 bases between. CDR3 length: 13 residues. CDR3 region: CASSAARGAEQYF. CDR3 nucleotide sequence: TGTGCCAGCAGTGCGGCCCGCGGAGCAGAGCAGTACTTC.